The 21 T cell receptor beta chains presented below share a single source sample, sequenced in a study of shared clonotypes between healthy human individuals. As defined, naive CD8 cells were CD45RO-negative and positively selected for CCR7, with terminally differentiated effector memory CD45RA+ cells excluded. Measured with immunoSEQ multiplex PCR; TCRdb has only the in-frame clones, and not every one. The table has around 1.9 million clones, roughly 95% seen once. Specimen: naive CD8+ T cells from PBMCs. These receptors were obtained from a man aged 18 to 29 in good health. Some clones in this sample may be carry-over from other donors' samples.

J is TRBJ2-5 and V is TRBV9; the match to TRBD1 covers 11 bases. The trim removed 3 bases at V and 5 bases at J, leaving 9 bases unmatched. Germline CDR1 is SGDLS and CDR2 is YYNGEE. The CDR3 has 16 residues. For the CDR3, the DNA is TGTGCCAGCAGCGCCGAGGGGACAGGGGGTTTGGAGACCCAGTACTTC. Residues: CASSAEGTGGLETQYF. Full variable domain (missing parts from reference TRBV9 and TRBJ2-5): DSGVTQTPKHLITATGQRVTLRCSPRSGDLSVYWYQQSLDQGLQFLIQYYNGEERAKGNILERFSAQQFPDLHSELNLSSLELGDSALYFCASSAEGTGGLETQYFGPGTRLLVL.

The rearrangement links TRBV5-4 to TRBJ2-1; D is ambiguous. V gave up 6 bases and J gave up 0 bases, with 13 bases separating them. The CDR3 length is 15 residues. The germline CDR1 and CDR2 sequences are SGHNT and YYREEE (reference sequence). As DNA, the CDR3 is TGTGCCAGCACCCAAGGTGATACCTCCTACAATGAGCAGTTCTTC. It is translated as CASTQGDTSYNEQFF.

This rearrangement joins TRBV4-1 to TRBJ1-5, with D maybe TRBD1 (5 bases). Trimming pared 1 base from V and 9 bases from J, leaving 16 bases between. Per germline, CDR1 MGHRA and CDR2 YSYEKL. This CDR3 spans 15 amino acids. CDR3 bases: TGCGCCAGCAGCCAAGTCACCGGGACCCCCCGGCCCCAGCATTTT. Residues: CASSQVTGTPRPQHF.

For this clone: The identical CDR3 is also encoded by other nucleotide sequences in the sample. The chain links TRBV27 to TRBJ2-1, with 12 bases fitting TRBD2. Germline V gene sequence: CDR1 MNHEY, CDR2 SMNVEV (reference sequence). V was clipped by 3 bases and J by 9 bases; unmatched bases: 6. CDR3 length: 15 residues. DNA for the CDR3: TGTGCCAGCAGTTTCAGGCTAGCGGGAGGGGGTGAGCAGTTCTTC. This sequence encodes CASSFRLAGGGEQFF.

V and J are TRBV6-5 and TRBJ1-1; TRBD1 agrees at 8 bases. CDR1 and CDR2 (germline): MNHEY, SVGAGI. V was pared by 6 bases and J by 1 base, with 1 base of the junction left unmatched. This CDR3 region has 13 residues. CDR3 nucleotides: TGTGCCAGCAGGGGGACAGGGAACACTGAAGCTTTCTTT. This encodes CASRGTGNTEAFF.

The chain carries TRBV7-9 and TRBJ2-3; tentatively, D is TRBD2 (6 bases). The length of the CDR3 is 15 residues. Trimming left V 5 bases short and J 0 bases short, with 12 bases between. Germline lookup yields CDR1 SEHNR and CDR2 FQNEAQ (reference sequence). CDR3 loop: CASSPGGSSTDTQYF. CDR3 sequence (DNA): TGTGCCAGCAGCCCAGGAGGGAGTAGCACAGATACGCAGTATTTT. Together with reference TRBV7-9 and TRBJ2-3, the CDR3 gives the full variable domain: DTGVSQNPRHKITKRGQNVTFRCDPISEHNRLYWYRQTLGQGPEFLTYFQNEAQLEKSRLLSDRFSAERPKGSFSTLEIQRTEQGDSAMYLCASSPGGSSTDTQYFGPGTRLTVL.

The chain uses TRBV10-3 and TRBJ2-7; perhaps TRBD1 as D (6 bases). Trimming took off 6 bases at V and 2 bases at J, with 14 bases between the two ends. The germline gives CDR1 ENHRY, CDR2 SYGVKD. The CDR3 has 14 residues. CDR3 residues: CAIRESDRPYEQYF. CDR3 DNA: TGTGCCATCAGGGAATCGGACAGACCCTACGAGCAGTACTTC.

This rearrangement joins TRBV6-1 to TRBJ2-1, with a weak D call TRBD2 (5 bases). V was pared by 0 bases and J by 8 bases, with 11 bases between. CDR1 is MNHNS and CDR2 is SASEGT in the germline V gene. The CDR3 sequence is 14 residues long. CDR3 sequence: CASSEAGVGYEQFF. In nucleotides, the CDR3 is TGTGCCAGCAGTGAAGCGGGAGTGGGGTATGAGCAGTTCTTC.

The genes are TRBV27 and TRBJ2-7, with D possibly TRBD2 on 6 matching bases. Deletions cut 5 bases from V and 3 bases from J, with 17 bases between. Germline values: CDR1 MNHEY, CDR2 SMNVEV (reference sequence). The CDR3 extends over 15 amino acids. As DNA, the CDR3 is TGTGCCAGCAGTCCCCGGGGGTCTGGGTACTACGAGCAGTACTTC. Amino acids: CASSPRGSGYYEQYF.

Of note for this clone: Other DNA sequences within the sample encode an identical CDR3. The J gene is TRBJ2-7, the V gene TRBV9, with 7 bases fitting TRBD2. The CDR3 extends over 14 amino acids. Trimming took 4 bases from V and 2 from J; bases not matched to a gene: 6. Germline CDR1 reads SGDLS; CDR2 reads YYNGEE. CDR3 nucleotides: TGTGCCAGCAGCCAGGCGGCGGGGGCCTACGAGCAGTACTTC. Translation: CASSQAAGAYEQYF.

In the case of this clone: Other nucleotide sequences in the sample specify the same CDR3. This rearrangement joins TRBV4-2 to TRBJ2-7; D unresolved. The V and J ends lost 4 bases and 0 bases respectively, with 4 bases between them. The CDR3 runs to 12 residues. The V gene's germline CDR1 is LGHNA and CDR2 YNFKEQ. In nucleotides, the CDR3 is TGTGCCAGCAGCCCAGGCTCCTACGAGCAGTACTTC. This translates into CASSPGSYEQYF.

The table lists this clone with a count of one. The chain joins TRBV7-9 to TRBJ2-3; 11 nucleotides agree with TRBD2. V shed 5 bases, J shed 2 bases, and the junction held 9 bases outside the gene matches. Germline values: CDR1 SEHNR, CDR2 FQNEAQ (reference sequence). The CDR3 length is 17 residues. The CDR3 spells CASSLYGTSGLTDTQYF. The CDR3 bases are TGTGCCAGCAGCCTCTACGGGACTAGCGGCCTCACAGATACGCAGTATTTT.

The chain recombines TRBV28 with TRBJ2-7; 8 nucleotides match TRBD1. The CDR3 has 15 residues. V shed 8 bases and J 4 bases; nucleotides not matched to a gene: 13. CDR1 and CDR2 (germline): MDHEN, SYDVKM. The CDR3 loop is CASLNPSGGRYEQYF. CDR3 bases: TGTGCCAGCCTCAACCCCTCAGGGGGCAGGTACGAGCAGTACTTC.

This chain uses TRBV5-4 with TRBJ1-4; perhaps TRBD1 as D (6 bases). The CDR3 length is 15 residues. Germline-derived CDR1 and CDR2 are SGHNT and YYREEE (reference sequence). The V end lost 2 bases, the J end lost 5 bases, and 13 bases lay between the germline ends. DNA for the CDR3: TGTGCCAGCAGCTTCACAGGGATGGGGAATGAAAAACTGTTTTTT. Translation gives CASSFTGMGNEKLFF.

The chain links TRBV25-1 to TRBJ2-7; D remains unclear. The V and J ends lost 1 base and 2 bases respectively, with 9 bases between them. The CDR3 has 14 amino acids. Germline assignment: CDR1 MGHDK and CDR2 SYGVNS. CDR3: CASSESFFPYEQYF. In nucleotides, the CDR3 is TGTGCCAGCAGTGAATCGTTTTTTCCCTACGAGCAGTACTTC.

On this clone itself: This sample also contains other DNA sequences that code for the same CDR3. This chain uses TRBV27 with TRBJ1-5, with D possibly matching TRBD1 (6 bases). Trimming removed 3 bases at V and 3 bases at J, with 9 bases between. In germline, CDR1 is MNHEY, CDR2 SMNVEV (reference sequence). CDR3 length: 14 residues. Here the CDR3 reads CASSLQGNNQPQHF. In nucleotides, the CDR3 is TGTGCCAGCAGTTTGCAGGGGAACAATCAGCCCCAGCATTTT.

The chain joins TRBV4-2 to TRBJ2-7; 10 bases fit TRBD2. V shed 4 bases, J shed 2 bases, and the junction held 5 bases outside the gene matches. CDR1 and CDR2 from the germline V gene are LGHNA and YNFKEQ. The CDR3 sequence is 15 residues long. DNA of the CDR3: TGTGCCAGCAGCCCCGGGACTAGCGTAACCTACGAGCAGTACTTC. Protein sequence: CASSPGTSVTYEQYF.

The chain joins TRBV27 to TRBJ2-6; perhaps TRBD1 as D (6 bases). Germline assignment: CDR1 MNHEY and CDR2 SMNVEV (reference sequence). This CDR3 is built from 20 residues. The germline V and J ends were trimmed by 6 bases and 0 bases, with 24 bases remaining between them. The CDR3 DNA follows: TGTGCCAGCAGATACTCTCCGGGACATTCTCTCCCCTCTGGGGCCAACGTCCTGACTTTC. Its protein product is CASRYSPGHSLPSGANVLTF.

This chain joins TRBV28 and TRBJ2-1; 8 positions agree with TRBD2. Losses at the gene ends were 5 bases for V and 4 bases for J; bases not matched to a gene: 7. This CDR3 has 15 amino acids. Germline V gene data show CDR1 as MDHEN and CDR2 as SYDVKM. CDR3 region: CASSPTSGPYNEQFF. The CDR3, as DNA: TGTGCCAGCAGTCCAACTAGCGGACCGTACAATGAGCAGTTCTTC.

This clone has just one count. V gene TRBV27 combines with J gene TRBJ2-3, with D possibly called TRBD1 or TRBD2 (5 bases each). CDR1 and CDR2 from the germline V gene are MNHEY and SMNVEV (reference sequence). Trimming removed 5 bases from V and 2 bases from J, with 26 bases in between. This CDR3 has 19 amino acids. CDR3 region: CASSPFPNARGVATDTQYF. CDR3 nucleotides: TGTGCCAGCAGTCCCTTCCCCAACGCAAGAGGGGTGGCCACAGATACGCAGTATTTT.

The chain links TRBV6-5 to TRBJ1-2, with D unclear. The CDR3 length is 14 residues. The V and J ends lost 2 bases and 4 bases respectively, with 11 bases between them. The germline CDR1 and CDR2 sequences are MNHEY and SVGAGI. The CDR3: CASSYNAKGYGYTF. CDR3 in DNA: TGTGCCAGCAGTTACAACGCGAAGGGCTATGGCTACACCTTC.